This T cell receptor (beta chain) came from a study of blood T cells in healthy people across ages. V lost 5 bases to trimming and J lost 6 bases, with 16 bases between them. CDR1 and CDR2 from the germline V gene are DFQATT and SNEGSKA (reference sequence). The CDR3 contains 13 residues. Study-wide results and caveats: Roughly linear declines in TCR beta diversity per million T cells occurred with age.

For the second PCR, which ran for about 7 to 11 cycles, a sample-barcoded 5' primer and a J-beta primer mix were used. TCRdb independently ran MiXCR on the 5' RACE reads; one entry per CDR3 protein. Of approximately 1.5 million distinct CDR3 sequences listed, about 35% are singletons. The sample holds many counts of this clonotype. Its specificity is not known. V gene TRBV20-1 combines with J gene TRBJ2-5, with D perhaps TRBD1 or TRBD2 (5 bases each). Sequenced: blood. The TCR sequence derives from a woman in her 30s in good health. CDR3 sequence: CSAPRGPNKTQYF. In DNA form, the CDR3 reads TGCAGTGCTCCACGGGGACCCAATAAGACCCAGTACTTC.